This paragraph reports one TCR beta chain. It lacks a known antigen. No much larger clone exists at a distance of one base, and base qualities are not known. The cohort was made up of 666 healthy bone marrow donors. At the time of sampling, all cohort members were nominally healthy, though unrecorded immune exposures were likely present. The donor was CMV seronegative and was included in the group of 352 seronegative cohort members. Every donor gave a peripheral blood sample, and the peripheral blood mononuclear cells from that sample were used for TCR beta sequencing. The Qiagen DNeasy Blood Extraction Kit was used to extract genomic DNA from the blood cell samples. The sample originates from a study of cytomegalovirus exposure and HLA in healthy donors (dated by TCRdb to the late 2010s). Regarding the research as a whole: An earlier analysis of 587 of the donors reported about 300 Gb of sequence data and 117 million unique TCR beta sequences obtained from about 180 million T cells. About 320 gigabases of sequencing data and 70 million to 100 million unique TCR sequences were included in an early release covering roughly 600 HLA-typed donors. In addition to the first cohort of hundreds of subjects, a separate validation cohort of 120 different subjects was used. The T cell repertoires of roughly 660 subjects were profiled by immunosequencing and related to cytomegalovirus serostatus. Typing coverage varied by locus: 629-630 donors for A, B, C, DRB1 and DQB1; approximately 500 for DQA1; about 570 for DPA1; approximately 470 for DPB1. HLA typing covered class I and class II loci at four-digit resolution. To decide whether each TCR beta V gene segment behaved as functional or pseudogenic, an earlier analysis of nearly 600 of the donors relied on high-throughput TCR beta sequencing. All discovery cohort repertoires had been generated using a single sequencing platform. Among 398 genotyped donors of the cohort, an average of approximately 240,000 unique TCR beta nucleotide sequences were sequenced per donor, around 20% of them non-productive. The study aimed to test whether signatures of past pathogen exposure could be identified by cataloging public T cell receptors. Genome-wide SNP genotypes for about 65% of the 666 donors were used in a later genetic analysis, which treated that subset as a discovery cohort. Donor age, sex, ethnicity and CMV serostatus were collected together with the repertoire data. Of the approximately 400 genotyped donors, over 70% fell in the genetic ancestry cluster associated with self-reported Caucasian donors. Because of strong linkage in the cohort, 5 or 6 DR-DQ haplotypes were treated as single units for association and clustering. The study combined high-throughput TCR immunosequencing, statistical association of individual TCRs with disease status, and machine learning to predict cytomegalovirus infection status. The later analysis used no new phenotypic data to find candidate immune exposures, relying instead on TCR beta sequences and their occurrence across donors. In a later analysis, previously published TCR beta repertoires from hundreds of donors were re-analyzed and high-resolution HLA genotyping was added so that TCR occurrence patterns could be studied. General study outcomes and caveats: Most TCR sequences were observed very rarely across donors, whereas some public TCRs were present in many individuals. A total of fewer than 200 TCR beta chains were listed by the study as associated with cytomegalovirus. In an earlier analysis of approximately 590 of the donors, most TCR beta V segments appeared in productive rearrangements about 90% or about 30% of the time, broadly matching IMGT annotations. Immune exposure information for the cohort was limited to CMV serostatus. According to the authors, the approach could potentially be generalized to other disease states and immunological phenotypes. In a later analysis, most CMV-associated TCR beta chains were found to appear HLA-restricted, with HLA associations seemingly driven largely by CMV exposure. In vitro tests confirmed that a few of the cytomegalovirus-associated TCR beta chains recognize cytomegalovirus antigens. An association between a missense DCLRE1C variant and V-gene and J-gene trimming of TCR beta chains was found in a later genetic analysis and replicated in an independent cohort. A further reported finding was that TCR beta sequences accurately predicted the HLA-A and HLA-B alleles for most subjects in the first cohort. The presence/absence analyses assumed that sequencing depth was roughly uniform across donors, and that assumption may not be true. This cohort had only TCR beta chains sequenced, and the lack of alpha or paired-chain data limited which features could be detected. A later analysis reported that several top co-occurrence clusters appeared linked to parvovirus B19, influenza, CMV and Epstein-Barr virus. A later analysis associated 16,951 TCR beta sequences with specific HLA alleles at a false discovery rate of 0.05. Because some donors lacked HLA typing at each locus, the association tests relied only on the typed subset. Compared with the roughly 720-donor mean, donors in an Asian-associated ancestry cluster had fewer N-insertions in productive TCRs, according to a later genetic analysis. According to a later analysis, TCR association rates differed among HLA loci, with DRB1 alleles showing the most associated TCRs and HLA-C alleles showing the fewest. Assigning TCR associations to individual alleles was difficult when HLA alleles, especially DR and DQ, strongly co-occurred. Because counts were too low, more than 15 rarely observed V segments, including chromosome 9 orphons, were left out of the earlier analysis of approximately 500 of the donors. Compared with equally common non-associated chains, HLA-associated TCR beta chains in a later analysis were more clonally expanded and had lower generation probabilities. Because the 87-base-pair reads could not distinguish some IMGT-functional V segments, including TRBV6-2 and TRBV6-3, those segments were excluded. A group of highly shared sequence variants was considered likely to be a technical artifact of the sequencing pipeline. Linkage disequilibrium might explain the correlated functional status among segregating V segments, but an unknown experimental factor could not be excluded. In both the original and validation cohorts, the classifier was reported to diagnose cytomegalovirus status with high specificity and sensitivity.

The library was prepared using the immunoSEQ multiplex PCR assay. The multiplex PCR relied on a mix of 60 forward primers for TCR Vbeta segments and 13 reverse primers for TCR Jbeta segments. The CDR3 region of rearranged TCR beta genes was amplified from genomic DNA with a multiplex PCR assay. The amplified TCR beta libraries were sequenced on the Illumina HiSeq System as 87-base-pair reads. Turning to the authors' computational methods: A later analysis counted some 80 million unique TCR beta chains across the 550 to 800 repertoires, and some 11 million of these chains were shared by at least two donors. To remove PCR and sequencing errors, raw reads were error-corrected and collapsed into unique sequences using a nearest-neighbor algorithm that merged closely related sequences. To assign V, D and J gene segments, CDR3 sequences were aligned to IMGT reference sequences. For a sequence to be retained, a match of at least six nucleotides to both a V gene segment and a J gene segment was required. Rearrangements were called productive when the CDR3 lacked stop codons and stayed in frame with V and J; all others were non-productive. CDR3 was defined according to IMGT convention as the region running from the second conserved V-encoded cysteine to the conserved J-encoded phenylalanine. The earlier analysis of about 590 of the donors excluded sequences that lacked an unambiguous match to a single V gene segment. An earlier analysis of a few hundred of the donors classified V segments as functional when productive rearrangements were above 56.7% and as segregating when the standard deviation between donors was above 5%. To diagnose cytomegalovirus status from the catalog of TCR beta chain sequences, a statistical classification framework was built. In a later analysis, V and J genes were assigned by comparing TCR nucleotide sequences against IMGT/GENE-DB human TR gene sequences. In a later analysis, CDR3 sequences and most-parsimonious VDJ recombination scenarios were assigned using the TCRdist pipeline. A later analysis defined each TCR beta chain by its CDR3 amino acid sequence plus V-gene family, and excluded reads lacking a unique V-gene family. A later analysis removed over 500 highly shared, low-generation-probability nucleotide sequences to deal with suspected cross-contamination and a sequencing artifact. For each public chain, a later analysis derived a clonal expansion index from normalized ranks of inferred template counts within each repertoire. Generation probabilities in a later analysis came from a VDJ recombination model fitted to out-of-frame rearrangements, and those results were checked against IGoR. Hypergeometric tests were used in a later analysis to score TCR-TCR, TCR-HLA and TCR-CMV co-occurrence, with a repertoire-size bias correction applied to the TCR pairs. False discovery rates were estimated in a later analysis by permuting HLA or CMV assignments 20 times. A later analysis grouped co-occurring TCRs with DBSCAN, adding TCRdist sequence similarity when clustering within HLA-allele-positive subsets. Repertoires with fewer than 30,000 or more than 120,000 public chains were left out of co-occurrence clustering, as were five repertoires with anomalous nucleotide sharing. This immuneACCESS table, as held by TCRdb, lists in-frame sequences with V and J called but not all clones. Of the missing ones, under half trace to an unresolved V gene in checked studies; the others have no known cause. V and J calls and clone size are those listed in that table; D and trimming were worked out from the DNA. The sample includes about 110,000 clones, with around 73% observed a single time. Of the sample, roughly 7.8% is held by the ten largest clones.

For CDR1 and CDR2, the germline V gene lists SGHTA and FQGNSA. Here V drops 5 bases and J drops 7 bases, and the junction holds 11 bases not matched to any gene. Including the terminal cysteine and phenylalanine, the CDR3 comprises 15 residues. Only the CDR3 DNA stays, 45 bases, in frame from base 1. This receptor was taken from a young man in good health and CMV-seronegative. The specimen was PBMCs. The chain was built from TRBV7-2 and TRBJ2-7; the junction holds 10 bases that match TRBD1. The DNA sequence follows: TGTGCCAGCAGCCCTACAGGACAGGGGGGAGGGGAGCAGTACTTC. Translated, this gives CASSPTGQGGGEQYF.